Here is one T cell receptor (beta chain) with its context. This sample was included in a study of blood T cells in healthy people across ages. The use of a sample-barcoded 5' primer and a J-beta primer mix characterized a second PCR of about 7 to 12 cycles. TCRdb called the 5' RACE reads again in MiXCR, with one record for every CDR3 protein. The table lists 500,000 to 650,000 distinct CDR3 sequences, around a quarter of them singletons. Germline V lookup: CDR1 SGHRS, CDR2 YFSETQ. The CDR3 totals 17 residues. V lost 6 bases and J lost 0, with 19 bases in between. The same sample was also used in a study of T cells of mothers and their children. That source adds: The sample comes from fewer than 10 healthy Caucasian donors: mothers and children. Input to cDNA synthesis comprised all extracted RNA, at a ratio of approximately 1.4 ug per 15 ul.

Sequenced: blood. This clonotype was sampled from a boy aged 2 to 10 in good health. The chain uses TRBV5-1 and TRBJ2-1; D is possibly TRBD2 (6 bases). The CDR3: CASTQEGQAASYNEQFF. The CDR3 bases are TGCGCCAGCACCCAGGAGGGTCAAGCGGCCTCCTACAATGAGCAGTTCTTC.